The subject of this entry is one T cell receptor (beta chain). V lost 2 bases and J 6 bases, leaving 13 bases between the germline ends. Per the germline V gene, CDR1 is MDHEN and CDR2 is SYDVKM. The CDR3 is 15 residues long. Assay used: immunoSEQ multiplex PCR; TCRdb lists only in-frame clones, some missing. The sample holds 310,000 or so clones, 89% seen once. The record originates from a study of blood T cell repertoires in COVID-19. Study details: Both acute and convalescent COVID-19 samples were obtained from the United States, Italy and Spain.

The source material was PBMCs or T cells enriched from blood (not recorded which). This TCR came from a woman between 40 and 50 years old who had recovered from COVID-19. This chain joins TRBV28 and TRBJ2-2; D ambiguous. The CDR3 DNA follows: TGTGCCAGCAGTTTAGACGGCTATCGGGCCGGGGAGCTGTTTTTT. Translated: CASSLDGYRAGELFF.